What follows are 32 T cell receptor beta chains derived from one specimen sequenced in a study of graft-versus-host responses after intestinal transplantation. Produced via immunoSEQ multiplex PCR; TCRdb's table is partial and in-frame only. In the table there are more than 15,000 clones, around nine tenths of which are singletons. The specimen comprised bone marrow, sampled approximately 19 weeks after transplant. The receptors come from a human patient who received an intestinal transplant, so some T cells may come from the graft donor.

The rearrangement joins TRBV19 to TRBJ2-1; D ambiguous. Trimming took 3 bases from V and 5 from J, leaving 8 bases between them. The germline CDR1 and CDR2 sequences are LNHDA and SQIVND (reference sequence). This CDR3 has 13 amino acids. CDR3: CASSMWQNNEQFF. The CDR3 DNA reads TGTGCCAGTAGTATGTGGCAGAACAATGAGCAGTTCTTC.

The chain links TRBV29-1 to TRBJ2-1; D remains ambiguous. Trimming took off 3 bases at V and 4 bases at J, with 13 bases between the two ends. Looked up from germline, CDR1 is SQVTM and CDR2 is ANQGSEA. This CDR3 is 14 amino acids long. The CDR3 spells CSVDATHSYNEQFF. For the CDR3, the DNA is TGCAGCGTTGATGCCACTCACTCGTACAATGAGCAGTTCTTC.

The V and J genes are TRBV9 and TRBJ1-2; 10 bases match TRBD1. The CDR3 runs 15 residues. V trimming: 3 bases; J trimming: 2 bases; junction bases outside the gene matches: 4. Germline CDR1 and CDR2: SGDLS and YYNGEE. CDR3 DNA sequence: TGTGCCAGCAGCGACGGGGACAGGGGAAACTATGGCTACACCTTC. Translation gives CASSDGDRGNYGYTF.

This clone was seen once. The chain employs TRBV25-1 and TRBJ2-2; D possibly corresponds to TRBD1 (5 bases). The CDR3 is made up of 13 amino acids. Germline assignment: CDR1 MGHDK and CDR2 SYGVNS. Trimming shortened V by 8 bases and J by 0 bases, and 7 bases separated the two germline ends. DNA for the CDR3: TGTGCCAGCCGACAGCCGAACACCGGGGAGCTGTTTTTT. This codes for CASRQPNTGELFF.

The chain joins TRBV11-3 to TRBJ2-7; maybe TRBD1 (6 bases). The CDR3 loop spans 13 amino acids. Trimming removed 5 bases from V and 3 bases from J, with 11 bases in between. Germline V gene data show CDR1 as SGHNT and CDR2 as YENEEA. CDR3 in DNA: TGTGCCAGCAGCGGGGGCCCGTTCTACGAGCAGTACTTC. It encodes CASSGGPFYEQYF. Combining the CDR3 with reference TRBV11-3 and TRBJ2-7 gives the whole variable domain EAGVVQSPRYKIIEKKQPVAFWCNPISGHNTLYWYLQNLGQGPELLIRYENEEAVDDSQLPKDRFSAERLKGVDSTLKIQPAELGDSAVYLCASSGGPFYEQYFGPGTRLTVT.

The chain links TRBV6-4 to TRBJ2-7; TRBD2 matches 7 bases. The germline CDR1 and CDR2 sequences are MRHNA and SNTAGT. CDR3 length: 14 amino acids. J was trimmed by 3 bases and V by 4 bases; bases with no gene match: 6. The CDR3 reads CASSGTGLNYEQYF. The CDR3 DNA follows: TGTGCCAGCAGTGGGACGGGACTAAACTACGAGCAGTACTTC.

The chain has TRBV21-1 and TRBJ2-1; TRBD2 is taken as the D call from the table, unchecked against the DNA. TRBV21-1 corresponds to a pseudogene. The CDR3 covers 14 residues. CDR3 sequence reads: CASSKTSTWNEQFF. Here the CDR3 DNA reads TGTGCCAGCAGCAAAACGTCCACTTGGAATGAGCAGTTCTTC.

This clone appeared a single time. The CDR3 reads CASSFTGEAKNIQYF. The CDR3 nucleotides are TGTGCCAGCAGCTTTACAGGGGAAGCCAAAAACATTCAGTACTTC. This chain uses TRBV7-3 with TRBJ2-4, with TRBD1 matching over 7 bases. The trim removed 3 bases at V and 0 bases at J, leaving 2 bases unmatched. From germline, CDR1 is SGHTA and CDR2 FQGTGA. There are 15 residues in the CDR3.

The CDR3 protein is CASQDSGNQPQHF. The DNA for the CDR3 is TGTGCCAGCCAGGACTCTGGCAATCAGCCCCAGCATTTT. The chain employs TRBV19 and TRBJ1-5; D is unclear. The V end lost 9 bases, the J end lost 2 bases, and 11 bases lay between the germline ends. CDR3 length: 13 amino acids. CDR1 is LNHDA and CDR2 is SQIVND in the germline V gene (reference sequence).

V and J are TRBV2 and TRBJ2-2; TRBD1 matches 10 bases. CDR1 is SNHLY, CDR2 FYNNEI, per germline. This CDR3 comprises 15 residues. With 6 bases clipped from V and 5 bases from J, the junction kept 6 bases outside the gene matches. The CDR3 is CASRRQGARTGELFF. The CDR3 region has the DNA TGTGCCAGCAGGCGACAGGGGGCTCGGACCGGGGAGCTGTTTTTT.

V gene TRBV12-5 combines with J gene TRBJ2-7; D gene ambiguous. The germline CDR1 and CDR2 sequences are LGHNT and FRNRAP. With 1 base removed from V and 3 bases from J, the gap between germline ends came to 7 bases. This CDR3 is 13 amino acids long. The CDR3 reads CASGLGQSYEQYF. CDR3 sequence (DNA): TGTGCTAGTGGTTTGGGGCAGAGCTACGAGCAGTACTTC.

The rearrangement uses TRBV9 and TRBJ1-4; no clear D gene. Deletions cut 2 bases from V and 4 bases from J, with 18 bases between. This CDR3 region has 17 residues. The germline gives CDR1 SGDLS, CDR2 YYNGEE. In DNA form, the CDR3 reads TGTGCCAGCAGCGTGAGGTCCGGCGAACTGTATAATGAAAAACTGTTTTTT. It codes for CASSVRSGELYNEKLFF.

The rearrangement uses TRBV27 and TRBJ1-5; no clear D. The CDR3 has 16 residues. The germline V gene has CDR1 MNHEY and CDR2 SMNVEV (reference sequence). V lost 3 bases to trimming and J lost 8 bases, with 20 bases between them. The CDR3 DNA follows: TGTGCCAGCAGTTTTGCTGGTAGGGCTTTCGGAGAGCCCCAGCATTTT. Protein: CASSFAGRAFGEPQHF.

This clone is medium-sized (0.01 to 0.1%) by share. This chain links TRBV5-1 with TRBJ1-4, with a tentative D call TRBD1 (5 bases). Germline CDR1 and CDR2: SGHRS and YFSETQ. Trimming cost V 4 bases and J 8 bases, with 15 bases left between them. This CDR3 has 14 residues. Here the CDR3 DNA reads TGCGCCAGCAGCCTCCGGGAGACAGAAGAAAAACTGTTTTTT. Translation gives CASSLRETEEKLFF.

V is TRBV19 and J is TRBJ1-1; a possible D gene is TRBD1 (5 bases). Germline V CDR1 and CDR2: LNHDA, SQIVND (reference sequence). V was shortened by 7 bases and J by 13 bases, with 16 bases between the two germline ends. CDR3 length equals 11 residues. CDR3 amino acids: CASNAGAVDFF. The CDR3 DNA reads TGTGCCAGTAACGCCGGGGCCGTAGATTTCTTT.

The chain combines TRBV19 with TRBJ2-7; a weak D match, TRBD1 (6 bases). V was trimmed by 5 bases and J by 7 bases, leaving 12 bases between them. Germline V gene lookup returns CDR1 LNHDA and CDR2 SQIVND (reference sequence). This CDR3 spans 12 amino acids. The CDR3 DNA reads TGTGCCAGTAGTCCTAACGACAGGGAGCAGTACTTC. Protein sequence: CASSPNDREQYF.

This chain joins TRBV10-3 and TRBJ1-1; D is possibly TRBD1 (5 bases). The CDR3 runs 14 residues. CDR1 and CDR2 from the germline V gene are ENHRY and SYGVKD. Trimming shortened V by 8 bases and J by 4 bases, and 17 bases separated the two germline ends. In DNA form, the CDR3 reads TGTGCCATCTGGGGGGACCGAAGAAGCACTGAAGCTTTCTTT. It specifies CAIWGDRRSTEAFF.

The chain couples TRBV6-5 to TRBJ1-1; D might be TRBD1 (6 bases). V lost 7 bases and J 9 bases, leaving 9 bases between the germline ends. Per germline, CDR1 MNHEY and CDR2 SVGAGI. CDR3 length equals 10 residues. The CDR3 DNA reads as TGTGCCAGCATCGGACAGAAAGCTTTCTTT. Protein: CASIGQKAFF.

J is TRBJ2-1 and V is TRBV29-1, with 14 bases aligning to TRBD2. CDR1 and CDR2 from the germline V gene are SQVTM and ANQGSEA. V was pared by 6 bases and J by 7 bases, with 2 bases of the junction left unmatched. This CDR3 region has 13 residues. Written as DNA, the CDR3 is TGCAGCGTGACTAGCGGGAGGGTGAATGAGCAGTTCTTC. It yields the protein CSVTSGRVNEQFF.

The V call is TRBV19, the J call TRBJ1-2, with D possibly being TRBD1 (6 bases). There are 15 residues in the CDR3. Trimming cost V 8 bases and J 4 bases, with 20 bases left between them. Germline CDR1 is LNHDA and CDR2 is SQIVND (reference sequence). CDR3 loop: CASSGLDRKLYGYTF. The CDR3 DNA is TGTGCCAGTTCCGGCCTCGACAGGAAACTCTATGGCTACACCTTC.

The genes are TRBV30 and TRBJ1-6; a weak D match, TRBD1 (5 bases). V was cut by 4 bases and J by 0 bases, with 13 bases left in between. Germline V CDR1 and CDR2: GTSNPN, SVGIG (reference sequence). The CDR3 extends over 16 amino acids. This chain's CDR3 is CAWKRGGSSYNSPLHF. The CDR3 DNA is TGTGCCTGGAAGCGGGGGGGGAGCTCCTATAATTCACCCCTCCACTTT.

The CDR3 protein is CASSIVSGGGNGYTF. CDR3 nucleotide sequence: TGTGCCAGTAGTATAGTTTCTGGGGGTGGAAATGGCTACACCTTC. The V call is TRBV19, the J call TRBJ1-2; D might be TRBD1 (5 bases). V lost 1 base, J lost 6 bases, and 15 bases lay in between. The CDR3 sequence is 15 residues long. CDR1 is LNHDA, CDR2 SQIVND, per germline (reference sequence).

For the CDR3, the DNA is TGCGCCAGCAGCTCATGGGACATGGGATACAGAAGCTCCTACAATGAGCAGTTCTTC. It translates to CASSSWDMGYRSSYNEQFF. The chain joins TRBV5-1 to TRBJ2-1; TRBD1 might be the D (6 bases). The germline V gene encodes CDR1 SGHRS and CDR2 YFSETQ. This CDR3 has 19 amino acids. Deletions cut 3 bases from V and 0 bases from J, with 22 bases between.

The chain recombines TRBV7-3 with TRBJ2-3; 7 bases are shared with TRBD2. Looked up from germline, CDR1 is SGHTA and CDR2 is FQGTGA. The CDR3 length is 13 residues. Trimming took 7 bases from V and 2 from J; bases not matched to a gene: 3. CDR3 coding DNA: TGTGCCAGCACAGCGGGGCCCACAGATACGCAGTATTTT. As protein: CASTAGPTDTQYF.

A note on this clone: The junction departs from germline at one end; a sequencing error may be responsible. V usage is TRBV7-7 and J usage is TRBJ2-7; 7 bases fit TRBD2. The length of the CDR3 is 14 residues. Germline V lookup: CDR1 SSHAT, CDR2 FNYEAQ (reference sequence). The CDR3 here is CASSLTSASYEQYF. In DNA, the CDR3 is TGTGCTAGCAGCTTAACTAGCGCTTCCTACGAGCAGTACTTC.

The CDR3 coding sequence is TGTGCCAGCAGTTATTCAGGGAGAGGCACTGAAGCTTTCTTT. It specifies CASSYSGRGTEAFF. The chain employs TRBV6-5 and TRBJ1-1; D might be TRBD1 (5 bases). The CDR3 extends over 14 amino acids. V was clipped by 3 bases and J by 4 bases, with 12 bases between them. Per germline, CDR1 MNHEY and CDR2 SVGAGI.

The chain is built from TRBV27 and TRBJ1-4; D is uncertain. The V end was cut by 11 bases, the J end by 5 bases, with 15 bases between. The CDR3 covers 13 residues. Germline V gene sequence: CDR1 MNHEY, CDR2 SMNVEV (reference sequence). This chain's CDR3 is CASGALGNEKLFF. CDR3 sequence (DNA): TGTGCCTCGGGAGCATTGGGAAATGAAAAACTGTTTTTT.

The V and J genes are TRBV18 and TRBJ1-2, with D perhaps TRBD1 (5 bases). The ends were cut back, 8 bases at V and 1 base at J, with 14 bases in the middle. Germline V gene lookup returns CDR1 KGHSH and CDR2 LQKENI. There are 14 residues in the CDR3. The chain's CDR3 is CASRQEGDNYGYTF. As DNA, the CDR3 is TGTGCCAGCCGGCAGGAAGGGGATAACTATGGCTACACCTTC.

The gene calls are TRBV30 and TRBJ2-1; 9 bases match TRBD2. CDR1 is GTSNPN and CDR2 is SVGIG in the germline V gene (reference sequence). CDR3 size: 16 residues. V trimming: 4 bases; J trimming: 6 bases; junction bases outside the gene matches: 13. In nucleotides, the CDR3 is TGTGCCTGGAACGAGGGTAGCGGGGGACTTCCCAATGAGCAGTTCTTC. Translation: CAWNEGSGGLPNEQFF.

The rearrangement uses TRBV9 and TRBJ2-3; perhaps D is TRBD1 or TRBD2 (5 bases each). The CDR3 covers 14 residues. CDR1 and CDR2 (germline): SGDLS, YYNGEE. With 6 bases removed from V and 1 base from J, the gap between germline ends came to 12 bases. CDR3 sequence: CASTKVGGTDTQYF. The CDR3 DNA follows: TGTGCCAGCACCAAGGTGGGGGGCACAGATACGCAGTATTTT.

This clone was seen only once. The CDR3 nucleotides read TGCAGCTTGAGCGGGAGGGCAAGCACAGATACGCAGTATTTT. This sequence encodes CSLSGRASTDTQYF. The V call is TRBV29-1, the J call TRBJ2-3; 10 bases are shared with TRBD2. Germline V CDR1 and CDR2: SQVTM, ANQGSEA. Trimming took 8 bases from V and 0 from J; bases not matched to a gene: 5. The CDR3 totals 14 residues.

The V call is TRBV4-1, the J call TRBJ1-1; TRBD1 agrees at 7 bases. This CDR3 contains 13 residues. The ends lost 2 bases at V and 6 bases at J; junction bases unmatched: 3. Germline lookup yields CDR1 MGHRA and CDR2 YSYEKL. The CDR3 DNA reads as TGCGCCAGCAGCCAACAGACAGGGTCTGAAGCTTTCTTT. Its protein is CASSQQTGSEAFF.